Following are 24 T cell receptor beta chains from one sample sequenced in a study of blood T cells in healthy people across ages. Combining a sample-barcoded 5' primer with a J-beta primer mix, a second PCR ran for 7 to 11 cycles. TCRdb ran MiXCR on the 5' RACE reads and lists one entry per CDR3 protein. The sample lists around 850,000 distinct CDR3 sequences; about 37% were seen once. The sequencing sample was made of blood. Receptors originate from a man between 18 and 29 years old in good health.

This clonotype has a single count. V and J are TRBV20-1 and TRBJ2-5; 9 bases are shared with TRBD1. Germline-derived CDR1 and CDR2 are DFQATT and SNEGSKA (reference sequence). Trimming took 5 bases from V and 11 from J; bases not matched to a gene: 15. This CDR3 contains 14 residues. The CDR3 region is CSAPGTGSYDEQYF. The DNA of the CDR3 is TGCAGTGCTCCCGGGACAGGGAGTTACGATGAGCAGTACTTC.

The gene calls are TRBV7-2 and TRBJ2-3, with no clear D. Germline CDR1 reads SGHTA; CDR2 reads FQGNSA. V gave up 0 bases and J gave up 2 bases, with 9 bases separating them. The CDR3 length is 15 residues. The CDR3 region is CASSLAVEATDTQYF. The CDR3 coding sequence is TGTGCCAGCAGCTTAGCGGTAGAGGCCACAGATACGCAGTATTTT. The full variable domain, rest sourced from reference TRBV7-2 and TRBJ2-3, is GAGVSQSPSNKVTEKGKDVELRCDPISGHTALYWYRQSLGQGLEFLIYFQGNSAPDKSGLPSDRFSAERTGGSVSTLTIQRTQQEDSAVYLCASSLAVEATDTQYFGPGTRLTVL.

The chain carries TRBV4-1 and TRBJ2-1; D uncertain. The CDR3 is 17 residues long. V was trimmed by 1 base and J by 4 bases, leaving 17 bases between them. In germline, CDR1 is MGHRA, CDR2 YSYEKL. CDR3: CASSQGGYPKPYNEQFF. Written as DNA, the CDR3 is TGCGCCAGCAGCCAAGGTGGCTACCCGAAACCTTACAATGAGCAGTTCTTC.

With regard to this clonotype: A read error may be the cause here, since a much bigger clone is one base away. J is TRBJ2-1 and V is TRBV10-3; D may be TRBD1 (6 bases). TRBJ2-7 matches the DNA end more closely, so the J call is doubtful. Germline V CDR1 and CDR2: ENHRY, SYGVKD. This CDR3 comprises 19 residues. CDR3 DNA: TGTGCCATCAGTGCCGAGACAGGAGACTACCTCAGCTCCTACAATGAGCAGTACTTC. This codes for CAISAETGDYLSSYNEQYF.

The CDR3: CASSLETGRYLAKNIQYF. CDR3 bases: TGTGCCAGCAGCTTAGAGACAGGCCGATACTTAGCCAAAAACATTCAGTACTTC. The chain is built from TRBV7-2 and TRBJ2-4; tentatively, D is TRBD1 (6 bases). The V gene lost 1 base and the J gene lost 0 bases, with 16 bases spanning the gap. From germline, CDR1 is SGHTA and CDR2 FQGNSA. CDR3 size: 18 residues. Full variable domain (missing parts from reference TRBV7-2 and TRBJ2-4): GAGVSQSPSNKVTEKGKDVELRCDPISGHTALYWYRQSLGQGLEFLIYFQGNSAPDKSGLPSDRFSAERTGGSVSTLTIQRTQQEDSAVYLCASSLETGRYLAKNIQYFGAGTRLSVL.

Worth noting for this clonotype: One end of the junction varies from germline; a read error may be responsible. The CDR3 loop reads CASSSTGNTDTRYF. The CDR3 DNA reads as TGCGCCAGCAGCTCTACAGGGAACACAGATACGCGGTATTTT. The V call is TRBV5-1, the J call TRBJ2-3, with D possibly being TRBD1 (6 bases). Per germline, CDR1 SGHRS and CDR2 YFSETQ. The CDR3 totals 14 residues.

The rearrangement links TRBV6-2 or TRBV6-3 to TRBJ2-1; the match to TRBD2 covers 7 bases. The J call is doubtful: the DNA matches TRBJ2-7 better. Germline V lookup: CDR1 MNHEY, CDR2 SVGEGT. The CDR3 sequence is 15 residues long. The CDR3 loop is CASSPERGVYNEQYF. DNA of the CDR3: TGTGCCAGCAGTCCCGAGCGGGGAGTATACAATGAGCAGTACTTC.

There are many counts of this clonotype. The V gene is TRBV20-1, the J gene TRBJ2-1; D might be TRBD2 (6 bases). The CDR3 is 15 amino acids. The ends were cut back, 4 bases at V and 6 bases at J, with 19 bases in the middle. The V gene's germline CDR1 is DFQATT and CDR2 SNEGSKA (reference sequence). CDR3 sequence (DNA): TGCAGTGCTACGGGACCGGGACTCCCCGGCAATGAGCAGTTCTTC. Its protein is CSATGPGLPGNEQFF.

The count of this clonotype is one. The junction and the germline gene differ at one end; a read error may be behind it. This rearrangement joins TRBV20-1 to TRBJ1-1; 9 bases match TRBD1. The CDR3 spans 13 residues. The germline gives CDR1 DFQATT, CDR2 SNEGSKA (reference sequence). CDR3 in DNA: TGCGGTGCTAGAGACAGGGGGGATACTGAAGCTTTCTTT. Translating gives CGARDRGDTEAFF.

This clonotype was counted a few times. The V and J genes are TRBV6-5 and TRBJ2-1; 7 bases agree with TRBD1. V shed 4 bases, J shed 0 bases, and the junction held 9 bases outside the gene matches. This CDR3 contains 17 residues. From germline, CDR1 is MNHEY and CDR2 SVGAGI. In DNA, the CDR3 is TGTGCCAGCAGTTGGAAACTGGGACAGAGCTCCTACAATGAGCAGTTCTTC. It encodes CASSWKLGQSSYNEQFF.

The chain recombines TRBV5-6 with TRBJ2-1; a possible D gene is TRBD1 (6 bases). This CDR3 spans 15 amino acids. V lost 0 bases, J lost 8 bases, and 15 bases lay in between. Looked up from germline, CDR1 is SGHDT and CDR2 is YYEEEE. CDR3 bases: TGTGCCAGCAGCTTGGAAAACAGGGCCCCCGATGAGCAGTTCTTC. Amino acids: CASSLENRAPDEQFF.

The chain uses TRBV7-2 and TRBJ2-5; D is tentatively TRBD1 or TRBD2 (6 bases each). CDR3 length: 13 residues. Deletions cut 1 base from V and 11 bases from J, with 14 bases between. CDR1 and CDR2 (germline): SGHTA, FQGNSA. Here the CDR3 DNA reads TGTGCCAGCAGCTTAGGGGGGCCTCGGGAGCAGTACTTC. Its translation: CASSLGGPREQYF. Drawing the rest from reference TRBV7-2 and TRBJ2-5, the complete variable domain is GAGVSQSPSNKVTEKGKDVELRCDPISGHTALYWYRQSLGQGLEFLIYFQGNSAPDKSGLPSDRFSAERTGGSVSTLTIQRTQQEDSAVYLCASSLGGPREQYFGPGTRLLVL.

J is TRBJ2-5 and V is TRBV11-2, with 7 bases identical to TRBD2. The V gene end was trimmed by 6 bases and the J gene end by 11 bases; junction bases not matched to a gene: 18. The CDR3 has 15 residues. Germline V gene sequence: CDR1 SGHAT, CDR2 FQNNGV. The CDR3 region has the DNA TGTGCCAGCAGGGGTGTGCGGGGGTCTCGGAATGAGCAGTACTTC. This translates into CASRGVRGSRNEQYF.

The CDR3 DNA is TGTGCCAGCAGTGAAGCCGGGACGTGGGGCACAGATACGCAGTATTTT. Translating it yields CASSEAGTWGTDTQYF. The chain employs TRBV2 and TRBJ2-3, with D possibly called TRBD1 or TRBD2 (5 bases each). The CDR3 is 16 residues long. V lost 0 bases to trimming and J lost 1 base, with 11 bases between them. Germline CDR1 and CDR2: SNHLY and FYNNEI.

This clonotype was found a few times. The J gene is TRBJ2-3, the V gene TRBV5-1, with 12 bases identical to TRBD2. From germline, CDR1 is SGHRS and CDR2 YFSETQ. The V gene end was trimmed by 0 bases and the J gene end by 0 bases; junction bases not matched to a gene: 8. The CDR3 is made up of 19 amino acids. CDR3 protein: CASSLESSGGAASTDTQYF. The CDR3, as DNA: TGCGCCAGCAGCTTGGAGTCTAGCGGGGGGGCGGCTAGCACAGATACGCAGTATTTT.

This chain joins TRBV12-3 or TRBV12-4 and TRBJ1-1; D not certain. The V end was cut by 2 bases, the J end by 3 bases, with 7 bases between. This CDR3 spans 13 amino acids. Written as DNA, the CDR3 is TGTGCCAGCAGTTTAAGGGCAGACACTGAAGCTTTCTTT. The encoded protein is CASSLRADTEAFF.

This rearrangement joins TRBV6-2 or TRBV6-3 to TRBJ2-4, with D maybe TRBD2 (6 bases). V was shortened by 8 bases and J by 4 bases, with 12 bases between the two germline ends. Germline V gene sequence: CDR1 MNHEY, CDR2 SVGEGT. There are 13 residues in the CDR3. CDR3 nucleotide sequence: TGTGCCAGCGGTGGGGACTTTAAAAACATTCAGTACTTC. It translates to CASGGDFKNIQYF.

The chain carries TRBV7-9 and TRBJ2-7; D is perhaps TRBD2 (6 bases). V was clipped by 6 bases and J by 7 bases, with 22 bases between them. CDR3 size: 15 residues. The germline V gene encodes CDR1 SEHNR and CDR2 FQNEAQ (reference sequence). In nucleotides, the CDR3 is TGTGCCAGCAGAGCAGGAGGGCTGAGGGGTAATGAGCAGTACTTC. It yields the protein CASRAGGLRGNEQYF.

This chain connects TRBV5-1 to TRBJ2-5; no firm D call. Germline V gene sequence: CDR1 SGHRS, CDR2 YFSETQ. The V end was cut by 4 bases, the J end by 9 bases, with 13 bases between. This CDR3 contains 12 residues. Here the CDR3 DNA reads TGCGCCAGCAGCCAAACCTCGCAGCCCCAGTACTTC. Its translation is CASSQTSQPQYF. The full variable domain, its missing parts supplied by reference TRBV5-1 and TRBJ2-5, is KAGVTQTPRYLIKTRGQQVTLSCSPISGHRSVSWYQQTPGQGLQFLFEYFSETQRNKGNFPGRFSGRQFSNSRSEMNVSTLELGDSALYLCASSQTSQPQYFGPGTRLLVL.

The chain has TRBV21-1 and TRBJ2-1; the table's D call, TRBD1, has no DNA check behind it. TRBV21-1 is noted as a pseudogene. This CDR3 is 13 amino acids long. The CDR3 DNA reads TGTGCCAGCAGCATGATGCTAGGGGGTGAGCAGTTCTTC. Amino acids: CASSMMLGGEQFF.

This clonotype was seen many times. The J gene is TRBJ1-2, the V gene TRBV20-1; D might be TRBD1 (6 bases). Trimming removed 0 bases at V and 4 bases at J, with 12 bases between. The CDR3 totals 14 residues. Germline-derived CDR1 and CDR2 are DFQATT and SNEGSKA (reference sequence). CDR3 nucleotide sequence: TGCAGTGCTAGAGAACTACAGGGAGTCTATGGCTACACCTTC. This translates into CSARELQGVYGYTF.

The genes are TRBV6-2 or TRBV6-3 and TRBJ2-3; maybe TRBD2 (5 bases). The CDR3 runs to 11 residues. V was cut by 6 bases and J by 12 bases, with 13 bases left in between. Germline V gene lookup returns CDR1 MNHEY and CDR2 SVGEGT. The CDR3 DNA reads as TGTGCCAGCAGCCCGGAGGAAGTTCAGTATTTT. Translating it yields CASSPEEVQYF.

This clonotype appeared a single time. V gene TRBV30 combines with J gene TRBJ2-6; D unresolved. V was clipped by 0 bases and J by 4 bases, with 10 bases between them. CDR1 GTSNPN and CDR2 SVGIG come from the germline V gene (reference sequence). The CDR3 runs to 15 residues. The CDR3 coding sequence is TGTGCCTGGAGTGTGGCAGGAACCGGGGCCAACGTCCTGACTTTC. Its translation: CAWSVAGTGANVLTF.

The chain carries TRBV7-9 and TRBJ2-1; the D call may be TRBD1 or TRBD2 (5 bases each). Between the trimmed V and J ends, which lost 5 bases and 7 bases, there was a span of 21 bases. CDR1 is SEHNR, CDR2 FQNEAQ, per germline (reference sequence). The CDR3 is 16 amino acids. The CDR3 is CASSHRDDGLENEQFF. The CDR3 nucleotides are TGTGCCAGCAGCCACCGGGACGATGGGCTTGAGAATGAGCAGTTCTTC.